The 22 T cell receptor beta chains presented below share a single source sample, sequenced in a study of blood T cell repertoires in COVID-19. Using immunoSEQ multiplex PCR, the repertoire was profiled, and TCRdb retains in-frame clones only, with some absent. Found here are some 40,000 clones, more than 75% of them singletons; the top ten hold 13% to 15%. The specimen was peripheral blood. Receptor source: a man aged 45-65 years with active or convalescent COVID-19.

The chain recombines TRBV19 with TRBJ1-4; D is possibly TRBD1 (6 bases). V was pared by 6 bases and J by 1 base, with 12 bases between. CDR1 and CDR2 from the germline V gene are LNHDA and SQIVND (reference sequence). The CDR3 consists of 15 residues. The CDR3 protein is CASSKPRGTNEKLFF. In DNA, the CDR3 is TGTGCCAGTAGCAAGCCCAGGGGAACTAATGAAAAACTGTTTTTT.

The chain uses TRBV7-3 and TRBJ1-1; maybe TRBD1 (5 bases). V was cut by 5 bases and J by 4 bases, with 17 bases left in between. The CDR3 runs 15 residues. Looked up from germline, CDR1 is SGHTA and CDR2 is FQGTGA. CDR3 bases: TGTGCCAGCAGCCCCGGGGGGGATCGGGGCACTGAAGCTTTCTTT. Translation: CASSPGGDRGTEAFF.

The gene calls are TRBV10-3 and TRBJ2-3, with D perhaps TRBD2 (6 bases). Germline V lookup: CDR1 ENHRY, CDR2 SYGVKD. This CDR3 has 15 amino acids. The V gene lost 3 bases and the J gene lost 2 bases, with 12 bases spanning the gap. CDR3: CAISDNSGLTDTQYF. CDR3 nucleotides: TGTGCCATCAGTGATAATAGCGGTCTCACAGATACGCAGTATTTT.

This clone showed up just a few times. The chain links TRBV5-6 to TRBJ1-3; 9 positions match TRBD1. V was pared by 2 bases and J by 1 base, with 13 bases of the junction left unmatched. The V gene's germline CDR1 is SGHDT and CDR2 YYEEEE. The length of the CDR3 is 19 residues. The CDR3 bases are TGTGCCAGCAGCTTTTCTTTTCAGGACAGGGGTATGTCTGGAAACACCATATATTTT. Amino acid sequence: CASSFSFQDRGMSGNTIYF.

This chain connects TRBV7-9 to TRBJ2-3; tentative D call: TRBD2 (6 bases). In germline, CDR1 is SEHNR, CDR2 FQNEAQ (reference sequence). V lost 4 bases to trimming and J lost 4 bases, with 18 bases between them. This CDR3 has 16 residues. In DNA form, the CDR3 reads TGTGCCAGCAGCTCCCCCGGGGGTGGCGGGGCAGATACGCAGTATTTT. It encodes CASSSPGGGGADTQYF.

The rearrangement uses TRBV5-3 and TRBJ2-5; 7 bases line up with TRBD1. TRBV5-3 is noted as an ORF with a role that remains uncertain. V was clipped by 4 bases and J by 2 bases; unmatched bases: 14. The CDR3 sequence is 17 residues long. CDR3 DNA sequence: TGTGCCAGAAGCCAAAGCACAGGGGTGAGGGATCAAGAGACCCAGTACTTC. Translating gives CARSQSTGVRDQETQYF.

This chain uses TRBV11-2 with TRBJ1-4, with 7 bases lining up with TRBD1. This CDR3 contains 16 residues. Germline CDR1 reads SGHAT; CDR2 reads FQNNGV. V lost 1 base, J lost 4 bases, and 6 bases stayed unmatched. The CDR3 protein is CASSLVQGVFNEKLFF. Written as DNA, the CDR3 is TGTGCCAGCAGCTTAGTCCAGGGGGTCTTTAATGAAAAACTGTTTTTT.

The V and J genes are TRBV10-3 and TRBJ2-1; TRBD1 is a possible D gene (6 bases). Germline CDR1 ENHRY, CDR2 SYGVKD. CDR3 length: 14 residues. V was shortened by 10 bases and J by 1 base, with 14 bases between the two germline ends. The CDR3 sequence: CATQGSGSYNEQFF. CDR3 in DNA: TGTGCCACCCAGGGGTCCGGGTCCTACAATGAGCAGTTCTTC.

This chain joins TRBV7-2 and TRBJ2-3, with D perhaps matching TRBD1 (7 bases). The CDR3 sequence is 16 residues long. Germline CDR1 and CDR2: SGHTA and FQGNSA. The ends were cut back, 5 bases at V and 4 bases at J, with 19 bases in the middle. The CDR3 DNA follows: TGTGCCAGCAGCCCCCGGGGGCAGGGGGTTCCAGATACGCAGTATTTT. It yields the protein CASSPRGQGVPDTQYF.

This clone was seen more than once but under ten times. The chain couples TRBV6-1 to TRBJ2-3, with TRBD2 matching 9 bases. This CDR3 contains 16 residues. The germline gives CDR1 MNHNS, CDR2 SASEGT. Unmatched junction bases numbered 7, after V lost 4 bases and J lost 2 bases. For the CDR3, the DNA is TGTGCCAGCAGTGGATCAGCGGGGGGAATCACAGATACGCAGTATTTT. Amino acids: CASSGSAGGITDTQYF.

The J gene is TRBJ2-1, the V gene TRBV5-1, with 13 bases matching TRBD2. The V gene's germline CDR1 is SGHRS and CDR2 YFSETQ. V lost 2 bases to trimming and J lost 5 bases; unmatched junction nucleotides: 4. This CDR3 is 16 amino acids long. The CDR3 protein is CASSLQTSGGNNEQFF. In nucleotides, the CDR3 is TGCGCCAGCAGCTTACAGACTAGCGGGGGGAACAATGAGCAGTTCTTC.

CDR3 protein: CSASLLAGGRTDTQYF. The CDR3 bases are TGCAGTGCTAGTCTGTTGGCGGGGGGGCGCACAGATACGCAGTATTTT. The chain recombines TRBV20-1 with TRBJ2-3; 9 bases fit TRBD2. This CDR3 spans 16 amino acids. Germline V lookup: CDR1 DFQATT, CDR2 SNEGSKA (reference sequence). V was clipped by 3 bases and J by 1 base; unmatched bases: 8.

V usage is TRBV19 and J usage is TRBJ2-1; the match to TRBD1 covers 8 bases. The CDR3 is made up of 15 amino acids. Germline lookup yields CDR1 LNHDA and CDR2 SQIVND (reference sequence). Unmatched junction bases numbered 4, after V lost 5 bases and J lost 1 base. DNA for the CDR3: TGTGCCAGTAGTCAAACAGGGGGATCCTACAATGAGCAGTTCTTC. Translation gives CASSQTGGSYNEQFF.

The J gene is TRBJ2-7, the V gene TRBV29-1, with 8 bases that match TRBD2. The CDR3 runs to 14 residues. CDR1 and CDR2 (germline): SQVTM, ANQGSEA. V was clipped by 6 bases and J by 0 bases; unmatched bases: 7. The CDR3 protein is CSVGPGGSSYEQYF. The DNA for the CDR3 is TGCAGCGTAGGCCCGGGGGGGTCCTCCTACGAGCAGTACTTC.

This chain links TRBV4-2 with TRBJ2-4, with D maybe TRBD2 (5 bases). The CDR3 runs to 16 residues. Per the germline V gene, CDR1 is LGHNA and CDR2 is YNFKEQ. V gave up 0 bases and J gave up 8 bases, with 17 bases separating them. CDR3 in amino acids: CASSQDQTTLWDIQYF. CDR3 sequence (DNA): TGTGCCAGCAGCCAAGATCAGACTACTTTATGGGACATTCAGTACTTC.

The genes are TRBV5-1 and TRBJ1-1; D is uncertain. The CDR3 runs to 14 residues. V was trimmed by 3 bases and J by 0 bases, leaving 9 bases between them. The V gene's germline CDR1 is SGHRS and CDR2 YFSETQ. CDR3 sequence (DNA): TGCGCCAGCAGCTCACGACACTTGAACACTGAAGCTTTCTTT. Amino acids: CASSSRHLNTEAFF.

The CDR3 spells CASSPPRGETQYF. For the CDR3, the DNA is TGTGCCAGCTCACCACCCCGGGGGGAGACCCAGTACTTC. The chain employs TRBV18 and TRBJ2-5; D may be TRBD2 (6 bases). This CDR3 region has 13 residues. The germline V gene has CDR1 KGHSH and CDR2 LQKENI. V was pared by 0 bases and J by 5 bases, with 7 bases between.

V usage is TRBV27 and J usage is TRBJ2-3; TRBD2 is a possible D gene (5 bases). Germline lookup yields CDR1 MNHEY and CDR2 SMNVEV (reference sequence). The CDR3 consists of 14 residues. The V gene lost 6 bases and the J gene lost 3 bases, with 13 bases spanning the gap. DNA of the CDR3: TGTGCCAGCAGGTCCGGGGTCGGAACAGATACGCAGTATTTT. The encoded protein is CASRSGVGTDTQYF.

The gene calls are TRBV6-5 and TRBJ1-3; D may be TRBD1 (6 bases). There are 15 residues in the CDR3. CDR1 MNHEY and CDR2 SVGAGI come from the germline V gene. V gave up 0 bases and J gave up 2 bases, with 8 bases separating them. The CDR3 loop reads CASSYSRDTGNTIYF. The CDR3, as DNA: TGTGCCAGCAGTTACTCTCGGGACACTGGAAACACCATATATTTT.

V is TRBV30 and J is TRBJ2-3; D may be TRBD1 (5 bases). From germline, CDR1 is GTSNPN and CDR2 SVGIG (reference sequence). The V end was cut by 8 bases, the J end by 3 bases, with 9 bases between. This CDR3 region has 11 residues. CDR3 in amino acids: CAAQVTDTQYF. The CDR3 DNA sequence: TGTGCCGCACAGGTTACAGATACGCAGTATTTT.

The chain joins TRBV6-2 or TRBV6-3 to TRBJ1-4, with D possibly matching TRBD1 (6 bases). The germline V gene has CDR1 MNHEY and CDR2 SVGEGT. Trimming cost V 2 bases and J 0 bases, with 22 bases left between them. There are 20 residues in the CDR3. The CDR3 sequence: CASSYPRDKLETTTNEKLFF. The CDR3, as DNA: TGTGCCAGCAGTTACCCCCGGGACAAACTGGAAACAACAACTAATGAAAAACTGTTTTTT.

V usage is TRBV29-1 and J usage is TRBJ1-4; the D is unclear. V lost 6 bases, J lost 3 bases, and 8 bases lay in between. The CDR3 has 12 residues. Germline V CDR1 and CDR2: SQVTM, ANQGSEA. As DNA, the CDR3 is TGCAGCGTCGGGAGAGCTAATGAAAAACTGTTTTTT. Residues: CSVGRANEKLFF.